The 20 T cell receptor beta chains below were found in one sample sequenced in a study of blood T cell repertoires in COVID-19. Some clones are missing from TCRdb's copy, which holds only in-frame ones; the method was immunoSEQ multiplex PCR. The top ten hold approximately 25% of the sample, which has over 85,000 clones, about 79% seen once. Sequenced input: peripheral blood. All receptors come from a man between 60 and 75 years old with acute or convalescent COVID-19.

The CDR3 DNA reads as TGTGCCAGCAGTGACCGGGACAGGGGGTCCTATGGCTACACCTTC. Amino acids: CASSDRDRGSYGYTF. V is TRBV25-1 and J is TRBJ1-2; 11 bases fit TRBD1. The V gene's germline CDR1 is MGHDK and CDR2 SYGVNS. V lost 3 bases and J lost 4; bases outside the gene matches: 4. The CDR3 length is 15 residues.

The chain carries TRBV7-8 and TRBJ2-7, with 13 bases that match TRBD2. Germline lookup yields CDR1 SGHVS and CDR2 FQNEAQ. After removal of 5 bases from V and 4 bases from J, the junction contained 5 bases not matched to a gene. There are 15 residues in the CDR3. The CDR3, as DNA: TGTGCCAGCAGCCACGGGACTAGCGGGAATTACGAGCAGTACGTC. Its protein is CASSHGTSGNYEQYV.

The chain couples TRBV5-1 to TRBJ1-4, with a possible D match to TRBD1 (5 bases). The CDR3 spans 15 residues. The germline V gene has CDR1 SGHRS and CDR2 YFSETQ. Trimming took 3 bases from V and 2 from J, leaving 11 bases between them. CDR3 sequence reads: CASSSHPGTNEKLFF. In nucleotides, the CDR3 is TGCGCCAGCAGCTCCCACCCAGGGACTAATGAAAAACTGTTTTTT.

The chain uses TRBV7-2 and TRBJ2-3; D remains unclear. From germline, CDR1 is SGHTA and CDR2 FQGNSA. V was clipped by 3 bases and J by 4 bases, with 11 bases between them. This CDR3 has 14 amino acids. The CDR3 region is CASSFYLGADTQYF. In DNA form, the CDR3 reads TGTGCCAGCAGCTTTTACTTGGGCGCAGATACGCAGTATTTT.

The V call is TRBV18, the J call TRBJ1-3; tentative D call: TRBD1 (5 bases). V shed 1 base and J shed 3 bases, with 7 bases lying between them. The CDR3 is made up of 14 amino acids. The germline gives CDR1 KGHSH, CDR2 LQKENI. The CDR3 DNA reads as TGTGCCAGCTCACCACAGGGGAATGGAAACACCATATATTTT. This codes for CASSPQGNGNTIYF.

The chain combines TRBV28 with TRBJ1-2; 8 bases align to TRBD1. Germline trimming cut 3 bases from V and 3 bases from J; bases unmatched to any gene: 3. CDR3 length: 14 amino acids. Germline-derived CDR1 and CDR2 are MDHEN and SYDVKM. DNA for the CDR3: TGTGCCAGCAGTTTGGCAGGGGGCGACTATGGCTACACCTTC. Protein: CASSLAGGDYGYTF.

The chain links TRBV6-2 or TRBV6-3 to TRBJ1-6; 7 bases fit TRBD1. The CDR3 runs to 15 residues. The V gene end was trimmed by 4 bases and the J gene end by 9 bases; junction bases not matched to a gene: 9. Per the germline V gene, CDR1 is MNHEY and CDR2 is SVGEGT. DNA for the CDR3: TGTGCCAGCAGTTTGTTAGGGGGCAGTGGTTCACCCCTCCACTTT. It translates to CASSLLGGSGSPLHF.

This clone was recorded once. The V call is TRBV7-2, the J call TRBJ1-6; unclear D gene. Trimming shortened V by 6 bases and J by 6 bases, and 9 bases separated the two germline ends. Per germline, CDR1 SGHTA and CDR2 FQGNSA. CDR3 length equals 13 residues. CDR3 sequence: CASRRPGNSPLHF. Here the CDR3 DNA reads TGTGCCAGCAGACGTCCGGGTAATTCACCCCTCCACTTT.

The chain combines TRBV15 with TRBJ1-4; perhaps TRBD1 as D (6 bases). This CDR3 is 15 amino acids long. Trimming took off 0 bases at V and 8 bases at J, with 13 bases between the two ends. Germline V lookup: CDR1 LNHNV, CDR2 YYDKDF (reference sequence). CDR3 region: CATSRDNRVREKLFF. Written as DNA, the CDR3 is TGTGCCACCAGCAGAGATAACAGGGTGCGAGAAAAACTGTTTTTT.

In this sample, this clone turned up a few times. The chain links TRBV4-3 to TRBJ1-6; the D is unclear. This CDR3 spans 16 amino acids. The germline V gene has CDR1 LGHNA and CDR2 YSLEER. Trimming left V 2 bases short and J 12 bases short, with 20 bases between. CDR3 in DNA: TGCGCCAGCAGCCAAAGTGTGGGAGGGCGAGCGGGACCCCTCCACTTT. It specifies CASSQSVGGRAGPLHF.

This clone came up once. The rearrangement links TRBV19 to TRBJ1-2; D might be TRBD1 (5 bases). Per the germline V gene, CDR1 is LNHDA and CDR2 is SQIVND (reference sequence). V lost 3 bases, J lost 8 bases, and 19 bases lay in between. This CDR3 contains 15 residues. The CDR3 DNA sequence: TGTGCCAGTAGTATTCTCTTTTCGGGGGGAAGCGGCTACACCTTC. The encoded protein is CASSILFSGGSGYTF.

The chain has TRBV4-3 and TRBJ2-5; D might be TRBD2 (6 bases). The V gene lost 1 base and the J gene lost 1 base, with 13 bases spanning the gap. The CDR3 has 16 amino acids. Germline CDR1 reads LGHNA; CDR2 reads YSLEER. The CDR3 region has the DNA TGCGCCAGCAGCCAAGTGAGGGAGGCCCTCCAAGAGACCCAGTACTTC. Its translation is CASSQVREALQETQYF.

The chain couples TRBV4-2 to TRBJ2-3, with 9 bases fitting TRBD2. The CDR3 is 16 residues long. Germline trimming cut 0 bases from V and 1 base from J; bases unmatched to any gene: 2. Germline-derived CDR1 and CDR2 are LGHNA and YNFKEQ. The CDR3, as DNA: TGTGCCAGCAGCCAAGATTTAGCGGGGGGCACAGATACGCAGTATTTT. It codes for CASSQDLAGGTDTQYF.

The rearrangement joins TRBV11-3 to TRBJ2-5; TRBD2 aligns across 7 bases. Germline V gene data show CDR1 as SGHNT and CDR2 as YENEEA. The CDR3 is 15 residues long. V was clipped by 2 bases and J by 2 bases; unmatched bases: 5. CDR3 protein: CASSLRRGEQETQYF. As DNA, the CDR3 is TGTGCCAGCAGCTTACGCCGGGGGGAACAAGAGACCCAGTACTTC.

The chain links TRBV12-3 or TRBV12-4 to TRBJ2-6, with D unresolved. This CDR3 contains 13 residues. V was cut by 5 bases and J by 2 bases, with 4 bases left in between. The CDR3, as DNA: TGTGCCAGCAGTCCCACTGGGGCCAACGTCCTGACTTTC. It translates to CASSPTGANVLTF.

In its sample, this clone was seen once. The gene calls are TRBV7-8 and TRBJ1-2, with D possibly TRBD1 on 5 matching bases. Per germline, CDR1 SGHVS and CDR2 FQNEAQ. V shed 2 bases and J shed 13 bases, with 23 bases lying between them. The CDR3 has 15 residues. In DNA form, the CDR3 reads TGTGCCAGCAGCTTAACAGGATACGGGTCCTGGTTCTTCACCTTC. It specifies CASSLTGYGSWFFTF.

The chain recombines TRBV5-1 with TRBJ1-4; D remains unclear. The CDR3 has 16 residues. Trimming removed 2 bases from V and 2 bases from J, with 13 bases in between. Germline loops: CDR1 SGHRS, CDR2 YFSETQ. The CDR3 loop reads CASSLPVGGTNEKLFF. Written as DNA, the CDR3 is TGCGCCAGCAGCTTACCCGTAGGAGGCACTAATGAAAAACTGTTTTTT.

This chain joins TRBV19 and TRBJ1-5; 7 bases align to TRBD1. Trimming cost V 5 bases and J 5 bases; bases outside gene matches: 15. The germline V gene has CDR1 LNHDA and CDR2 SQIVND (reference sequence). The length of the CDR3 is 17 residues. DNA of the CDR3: TGTGCCAGTAGTTCGCCCTGGATGACAGGGTTATATCAGCCCCAGCATTTT. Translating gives CASSSPWMTGLYQPQHF.

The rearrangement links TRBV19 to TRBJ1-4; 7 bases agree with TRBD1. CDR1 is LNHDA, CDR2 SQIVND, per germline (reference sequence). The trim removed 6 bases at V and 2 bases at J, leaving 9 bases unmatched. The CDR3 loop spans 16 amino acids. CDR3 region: CASRGRGQATNEKLFF. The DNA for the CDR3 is TGTGCCAGTAGAGGCCGCGGACAGGCTACTAATGAAAAACTGTTTTTT.

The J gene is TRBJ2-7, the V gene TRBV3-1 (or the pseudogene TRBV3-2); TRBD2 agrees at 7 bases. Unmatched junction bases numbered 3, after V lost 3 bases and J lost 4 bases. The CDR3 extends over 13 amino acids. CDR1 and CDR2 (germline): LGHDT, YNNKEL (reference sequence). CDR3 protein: CASSHGGGYEQYV. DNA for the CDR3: TGTGCCAGCAGCCATGGGGGAGGGTACGAGCAGTACGTC.